Included here is one T cell receptor beta chain sequence, with context. The V gene lost 3 bases and the J gene lost 1 base, with 13 bases spanning the gap. The CDR3 loop spans 16 amino acids. Germline V gene lookup returns CDR1 SGHTA and CDR2 FQGNSA. Authors' methods: Nucleated cell number was recorded as an estimate derived from reference gene primer amplification. The repertoire was sequenced with immunoSEQ multiplex PCR; TCRdb's copy has only in-frame clones and lacks some. V and J calls and clone size are copied from that table; D and trimming were computed from the DNA. There are fewer than 250,000 clones in the sample; 80% to 90% occur only once, and about 2.5% lies in the top ten. The sample originates from a study of blood T cell repertoires in COVID-19. Study overall: Samples came from the United States, Italy and Spain, spanning acute and convalescent COVID-19. T cells, B-cell-depleted T cells, or PBMCs provided the cDNA or gDNA that served as material.

The sequence was obtained from a woman aged 40-49 years with active or convalescent COVID-19. The chain links TRBV7-2 to TRBJ1-5, with D perhaps TRBD1 (6 bases). The source material was peripheral blood. CDR3: CASSFQTGYSNQPQHF. DNA for the CDR3: TGTGCCAGCAGCTTCCAGACAGGCTACAGCAATCAGCCCCAGCATTTT.